The 18 T cell receptor beta chains below were found in one sample sequenced in a study of identical twins. TCRdb re-called the 5' RACE reads through MiXCR, storing one row per CDR3 protein. The table has more than 1.5 million distinct CDR3 sequences, around a third seen once. The sample comprised cord blood. These TCRs come from a newborn girl in good health.

This clonotype has more than one count but fewer than ten. The rearrangement links TRBV2 to TRBJ2-1; TRBD1 matches 8 bases. The CDR3 consists of 16 residues. Germline CDR1 reads SNHLY; CDR2 reads FYNNEI. V lost 4 bases, J lost 1 base, and 6 bases stayed unmatched. CDR3 in amino acids: CASSGQGSGSYNEQFF. As DNA, the CDR3 is TGTGCCAGCAGTGGACAGGGGTCGGGGTCCTACAATGAGCAGTTCTTC.

The chain recombines TRBV20-1 with TRBJ1-5; D is unclear. In germline, CDR1 is DFQATT, CDR2 SNEGSKA (reference sequence). CDR3 size: 14 residues. The V end was cut by 6 bases, the J end by 0 bases, with 12 bases between. The CDR3: CSAKYRDSNQPQHF. The CDR3 DNA is TGCAGTGCCAAATACCGGGATAGCAATCAGCCCCAGCATTTT.

This clonotype showed up just a few times. This chain connects TRBV28 to TRBJ2-5, with unresolved D. The J call is uncertain, as TRBJ2-7 better fits the DNA end. The V gene's germline CDR1 is MDHEN and CDR2 SYDVKM. The CDR3 has 15 amino acids. CDR3 in amino acids: CASSSRAAPRSEQYF. CDR3 bases: TGTGCCAGCAGCTCCCGCGCGGCCCCTCGATCCGAGCAGTACTTC.

On this clonotype: Relative to the germline gene, one junction end is altered; a read error may explain this. The rearrangement joins TRBV5-1 to TRBJ1-4; no clear D gene. The length of the CDR3 is 16 residues. Germline V CDR1 and CDR2: SGHRS, YFSETQ. In nucleotides, the CDR3 is TGCGACAGCAGCTTAACCCTCTTCGGTCCGAGTGAAAAACTGTTTTTT. As protein: CDSSLTLFGPSEKLFF.

The chain couples TRBV11-2 to TRBJ2-1; TRBD2 matches 9 bases. This CDR3 has 16 residues. Germline CDR1 SGHAT, CDR2 FQNNGV. After removal of 6 bases from V and 5 bases from J, the junction contained 11 bases not matched to a gene. CDR3: CASSPTSGPYHNEQFF. In nucleotides, the CDR3 is TGTGCCAGCAGTCCTACTAGCGGGCCATACCACAATGAGCAGTTCTTC.

There are a few counts of this clonotype. The chain recombines TRBV12-3 or TRBV12-4 with TRBJ2-4; D unclear. The DNA end is more similar to TRBJ2-7, so the J call may be wrong. The CDR3 extends over 15 amino acids. The CDR3: CASSLRPPLGAEQYF. DNA for the CDR3: TGTGCCAGCAGTTTACGCCCCCCCCTAGGTGCCGAGCAGTACTTC.

This CDR3 is CASSFVRGTNEQFF. The CDR3 DNA reads as TGTGCCAGCAGTTTCGTACGAGGAACCAATGAGCAGTTCTTC. This chain connects TRBV7-2 to TRBJ2-1; D unclear. The CDR3 has 14 amino acids. The V gene's germline CDR1 is SGHTA and CDR2 FQGNSA. Trimming removed 6 bases from V and 6 bases from J, with 15 bases in between.

This clonotype was detected many times. The CDR3 nucleotides are TGCGCCAGCAGTCCCGGGGGGGACCAAGAGACCCAGTACTTC. It specifies CASSPGGDQETQYF. The chain recombines TRBV10-1 with TRBJ2-5, with 8 bases that match TRBD2. CDR3 length: 14 amino acids. Trimming cost V 5 bases and J 0 bases; bases outside gene matches: 2. The germline V gene has CDR1 WNHNN and CDR2 SYGVQD (reference sequence).

This chain joins TRBV29-1 and TRBJ2-3; the D is unclear. CDR1 is SQVTM and CDR2 is ANQGSEA in the germline V gene. This CDR3 comprises 13 residues. The germline V and J ends were trimmed by 1 base and 2 bases, with 7 bases remaining between them. In DNA form, the CDR3 reads TGCAGCGTTGAAGTGGCAGCCACAGATACGCAGTATTTT. This sequence encodes CSVEVAATDTQYF.

This clonotype came up once. This sequence joins TRBV29-1 and TRBJ1-3; D gene uncertain. CDR1 is SQVTM and CDR2 is ANQGSEA in the germline V gene. The CDR3 has 13 residues. V lost 5 bases and J lost 0, with 8 bases in between. The CDR3 sequence is CSVNRHSGNTIYF. In DNA, the CDR3 is TGCAGCGTTAACCGGCACTCTGGAAACACCATATATTTT.

The chain joins TRBV27 to TRBJ1-4; a weak D match, TRBD1 (6 bases). From germline, CDR1 is MNHEY and CDR2 SMNVEV (reference sequence). The V and J ends lost 5 bases and 10 bases respectively, with 20 bases between them. The CDR3 totals 15 residues. The CDR3 sequence: CASSVNRAGGGKLFF. The CDR3, as DNA: TGTGCCAGCAGTGTAAACAGGGCAGGTGGTGGAAAACTGTTTTTT.

The table lists this clonotype with a few counts. The chain recombines TRBV12-3 or TRBV12-4 with TRBJ2-7; 10 bases match TRBD2. The junction had 8 bases not matched to a gene; V was cut back by 2 bases and J by 4 bases. CDR3 length: 16 residues. The CDR3 spells CASSLLWSGRVYEQYF. DNA for the CDR3: TGTGCCAGCAGTTTACTTTGGAGCGGGAGGGTGTACGAGCAGTACTTC.

The rearrangement joins TRBV3-1 to TRBJ1-2, with 8 bases matching TRBD1. V was pared by 1 base and J by 4 bases, with 5 bases of the junction left unmatched. From germline, CDR1 is LGHDT and CDR2 YNNKEL (reference sequence). The CDR3 covers 15 residues. The CDR3 region has the DNA TGTGCCAGCAGCCAAGCGACAGGGGCGGCCTATGGCTACACCTTC. It encodes CASSQATGAAYGYTF.

This clonotype was found a few times. This sequence joins TRBV20-1 and TRBJ2-1, with 7 bases identical to TRBD2. CDR1 DFQATT and CDR2 SNEGSKA come from the germline V gene (reference sequence). Trimming at V came to 2 bases and at J to 9 bases, leaving 7 bases not matched to a gene. The CDR3 length is 13 residues. DNA of the CDR3: TGCAGTGCTAGACTGGCGGGAGATCTTGAGCAGTTCTTC. It translates to CSARLAGDLEQFF.

The chain uses TRBV20-1 and TRBJ2-7; D is uncertain. Per germline, CDR1 DFQATT and CDR2 SNEGSKA (reference sequence). The CDR3 has 13 amino acids. Trimming stripped 5 bases from V and 6 bases from J, with 17 bases between. In nucleotides, the CDR3 is TGCAGTGCTTTTCTACCTTTAAAAGGCGAGCAGTACTTC. This sequence encodes CSAFLPLKGEQYF.

This clonotype was seen a handful of times. The V call is TRBV3-1, the J call TRBJ2-3; 8 nucleotides align to TRBD2. The V segment lost 0 bases and the J segment 4 bases; nucleotides outside the gene matches: 0. Germline CDR1 is LGHDT and CDR2 is YNNKEL (reference sequence). The CDR3 loop spans 14 amino acids. The DNA of the CDR3 is TGTGCCAGCAGCCAAGAGCGGGAGGCAGATACGCAGTATTTT. This encodes CASSQEREADTQYF.

This clonotype was detected a few times. The V call is TRBV20-1, the J call TRBJ2-7; TRBD2 is a possible D gene (5 bases). Looked up from germline, CDR1 is DFQATT and CDR2 is SNEGSKA (reference sequence). The length of the CDR3 is 14 residues. V was trimmed by 0 bases and J by 2 bases, leaving 11 bases between them. CDR3 bases: TGCAGTGCTAGAGATCAGCAGCGGACCTACGAGCAGTACTTC. Residues: CSARDQQRTYEQYF.

In its sample, this clonotype was seen a few times. V is TRBV2 and J is TRBJ2-1; D is unclear. This CDR3 contains 14 residues. The germline V gene encodes CDR1 SNHLY and CDR2 FYNNEI. Trimming stripped 3 bases from V and 7 bases from J, with 13 bases between. The CDR3 nucleotides are TGTGCCAGCAGTGACCGGTCCCAAGGGAATGAGCAGTTCTTC. Amino acids: CASSDRSQGNEQFF.